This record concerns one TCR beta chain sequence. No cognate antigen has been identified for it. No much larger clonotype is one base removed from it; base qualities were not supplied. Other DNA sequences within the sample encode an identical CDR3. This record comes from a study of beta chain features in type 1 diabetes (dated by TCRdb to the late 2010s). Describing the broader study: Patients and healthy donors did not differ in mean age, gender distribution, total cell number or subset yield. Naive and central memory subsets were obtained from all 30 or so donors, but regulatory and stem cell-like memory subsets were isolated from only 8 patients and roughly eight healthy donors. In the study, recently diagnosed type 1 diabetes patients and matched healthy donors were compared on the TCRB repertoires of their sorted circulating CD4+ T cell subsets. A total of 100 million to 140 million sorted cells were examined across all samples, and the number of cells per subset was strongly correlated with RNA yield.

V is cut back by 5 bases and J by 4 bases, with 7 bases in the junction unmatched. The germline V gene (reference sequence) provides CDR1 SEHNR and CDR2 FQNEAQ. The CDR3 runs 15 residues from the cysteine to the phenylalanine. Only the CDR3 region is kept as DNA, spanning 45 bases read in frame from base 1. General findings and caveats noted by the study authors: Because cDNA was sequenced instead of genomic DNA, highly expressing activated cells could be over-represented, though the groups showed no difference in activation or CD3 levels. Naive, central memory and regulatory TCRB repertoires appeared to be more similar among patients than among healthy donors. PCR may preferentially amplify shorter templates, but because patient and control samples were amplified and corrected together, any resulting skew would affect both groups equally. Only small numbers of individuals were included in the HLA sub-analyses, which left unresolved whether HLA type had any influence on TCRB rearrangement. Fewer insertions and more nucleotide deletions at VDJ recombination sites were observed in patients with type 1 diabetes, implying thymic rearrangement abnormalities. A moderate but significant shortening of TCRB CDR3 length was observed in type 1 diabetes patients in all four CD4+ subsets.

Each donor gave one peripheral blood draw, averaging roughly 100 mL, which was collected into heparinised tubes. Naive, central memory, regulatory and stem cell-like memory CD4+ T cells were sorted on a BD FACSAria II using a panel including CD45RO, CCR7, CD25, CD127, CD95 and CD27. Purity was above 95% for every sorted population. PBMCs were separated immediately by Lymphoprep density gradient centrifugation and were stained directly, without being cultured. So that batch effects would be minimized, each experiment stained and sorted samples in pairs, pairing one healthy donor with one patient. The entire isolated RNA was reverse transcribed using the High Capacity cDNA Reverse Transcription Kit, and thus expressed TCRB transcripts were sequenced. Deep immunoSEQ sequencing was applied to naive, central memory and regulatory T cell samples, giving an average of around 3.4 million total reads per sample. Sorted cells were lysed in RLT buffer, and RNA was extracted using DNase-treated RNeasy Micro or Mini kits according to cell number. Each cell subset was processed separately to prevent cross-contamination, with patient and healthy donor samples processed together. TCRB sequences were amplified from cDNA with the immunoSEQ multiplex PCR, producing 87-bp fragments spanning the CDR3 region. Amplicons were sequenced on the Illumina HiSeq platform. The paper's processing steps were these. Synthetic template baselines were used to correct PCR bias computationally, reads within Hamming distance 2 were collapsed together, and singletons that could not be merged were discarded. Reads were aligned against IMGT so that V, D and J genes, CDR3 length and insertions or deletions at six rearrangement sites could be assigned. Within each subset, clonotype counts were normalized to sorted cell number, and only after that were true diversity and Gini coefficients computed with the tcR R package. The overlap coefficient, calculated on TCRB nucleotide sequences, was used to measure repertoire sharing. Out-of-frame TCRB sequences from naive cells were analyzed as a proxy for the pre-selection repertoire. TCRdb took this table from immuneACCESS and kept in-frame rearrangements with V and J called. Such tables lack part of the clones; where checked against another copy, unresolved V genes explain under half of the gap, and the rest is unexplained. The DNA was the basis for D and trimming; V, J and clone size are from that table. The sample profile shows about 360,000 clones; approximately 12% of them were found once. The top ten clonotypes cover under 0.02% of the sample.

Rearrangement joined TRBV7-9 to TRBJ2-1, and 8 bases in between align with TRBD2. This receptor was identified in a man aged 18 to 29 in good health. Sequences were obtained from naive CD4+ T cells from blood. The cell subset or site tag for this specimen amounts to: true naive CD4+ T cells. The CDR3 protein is CASSLLAGSYNEQFF. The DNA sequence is TGTGCCAGCAGCCTCCTAGCGGGTTCATACAATGAGCAGTTCTTC. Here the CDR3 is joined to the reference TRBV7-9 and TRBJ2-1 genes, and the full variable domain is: DTGVSQNPRHKITKRGQNVTFRCDPISEHNRLYWYRQTLGQGPEFLTYFQNEAQLEKSRLLSDRFSAERPKGSFSTLEIQRTEQGDSAMYLCASSLLAGSYNEQFFGPGTRLTVL.